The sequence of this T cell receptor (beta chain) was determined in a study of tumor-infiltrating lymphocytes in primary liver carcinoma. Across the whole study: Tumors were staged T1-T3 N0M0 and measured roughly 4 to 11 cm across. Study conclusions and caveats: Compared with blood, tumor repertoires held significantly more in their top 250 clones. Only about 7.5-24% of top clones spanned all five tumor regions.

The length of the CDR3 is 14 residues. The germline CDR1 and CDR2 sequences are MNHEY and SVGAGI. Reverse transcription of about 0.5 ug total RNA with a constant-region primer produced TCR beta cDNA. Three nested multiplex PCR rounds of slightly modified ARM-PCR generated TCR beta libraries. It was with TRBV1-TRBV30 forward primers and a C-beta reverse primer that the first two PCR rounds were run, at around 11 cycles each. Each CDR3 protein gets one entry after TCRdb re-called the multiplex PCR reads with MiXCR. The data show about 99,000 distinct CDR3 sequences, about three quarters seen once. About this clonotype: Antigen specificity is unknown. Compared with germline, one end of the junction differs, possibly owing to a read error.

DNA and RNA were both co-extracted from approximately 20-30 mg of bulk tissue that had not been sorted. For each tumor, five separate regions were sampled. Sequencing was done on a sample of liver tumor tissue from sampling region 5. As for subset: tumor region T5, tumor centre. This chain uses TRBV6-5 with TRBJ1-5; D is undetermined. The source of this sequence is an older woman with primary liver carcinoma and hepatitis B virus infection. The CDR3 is CVSCYGPSHQPQHF. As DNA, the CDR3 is TGTGTCAGCTGTTACGGGCCCAGCCATCAGCCCCAGCATTTT.